This TCR beta chain was sequenced during a study of blood T cell repertoires in COVID-19. Overall study context: COVID-19 samples from acute and convalescent phases originated in the United States, Italy and Spain.

Original processing methods: Quantification of nucleated cells was approximated via reference gene primer amplification. TCRdb keeps only in-frame clones here, not all; method: immunoSEQ multiplex PCR. V and J calls plus clone size are reproduced from that table; the DNA served to infer D and trimming. The data contain approximately 200,000 clones, 75% to 90% of them singletons. The CDR3 is made up of 14 amino acids. Trimming cost V 5 bases and J 3 bases, with 14 bases left between them. Looked up from germline, CDR1 is SGHTA and CDR2 is FQGNSA. The sample consisted of PBMCs or T cells enriched from blood (not recorded which). This receptor was obtained from a man aged 25-45 years who had recovered from COVID-19. The J gene is TRBJ2-7, the V gene TRBV7-2; tentatively, D is TRBD2 (5 bases). CDR3: CASSQLEGLYEQYF. The CDR3 DNA is TGTGCCAGCAGCCAACTTGAGGGTCTCTACGAGCAGTACTTC.